A selection of T cell receptor beta chains follows, all from one sample in a study of control samples from healthy donors and cancer patients. This table comes from immunoSEQ multiplex PCR, and its TCRdb copy is limited to in-frame clones, with some not included. The repertoire holds 12,000 to 15,000 clones, with roughly 80% as singletons. The material sequenced was formalin-fixed, paraffin-embedded tissue. These receptors all come from a female donor with lung cancer. CDR3s include the opening cysteine and the closing phenylalanine or tryptophan. The D gene is left open where the match is weak. Clone sizes are given selectively: once, few, many, or a class where the clone is expanded.

v_gene: TRBV5-6; j_gene: TRBJ1-4; abundance: NA; d_gene: NA; CDR3aa: CASSLRTEKLFF; CDR3nt: TGTGCCAGCAGCTTAAGGACAGAAAAACTGTTTTTT
v_gene: TRBV18; j_gene: TRBJ1-1; abundance: NA; d_gene: NA; CDR3aa: CASSPVGGSRQTFF; CDR3nt: TGTGCCAGCTCACCCGTGGGGGGGTCCCGGCAAACTTTCTTT
v_gene: TRBV25-1; j_gene: TRBJ1-6; abundance: NA; d_gene: NA; CDR3aa: CASSLTGGPLHF; CDR3nt: TGTGCCAGCAGCCTTACGGGGGGACCCCTCCACTTT
v_gene: TRBV21-1; j_gene: TRBJ2-3; abundance: NA; d_gene: NA; CDR3aa: CASSMGPPRDTQYF; CDR3nt: TGTGCCAGCAGCATGGGGCCCCCACGAGATACGCAGTATTTT
v_gene: TRBV12-3/TRBV12-4; j_gene: TRBJ2-2; abundance: NA; d_gene: NA; CDR3aa: CASIRDTGELFF; CDR3nt: TGTGCCAGCATCCGCGACACCGGGGAGCTGTTTTTT
v_gene: TRBV2; j_gene: TRBJ2-7; abundance: few; d_gene: NA; CDR3aa: CASSDYEQYF; CDR3nt: TGTGCCAGCAGTGACTACGAGCAGTACTTC
v_gene: TRBV7-2; j_gene: TRBJ2-7; abundance: NA; d_gene: TRBD2; CDR3aa: CASSLGLAGAYEQYF; CDR3nt: TGTGCCAGCAGCTTAGGGCTAGCGGGGGCCTACGAGCAGTACTTC
v_gene: TRBV4-2; j_gene: TRBJ1-1; abundance: NA; d_gene: NA; CDR3aa: CASSQAGEAFF; CDR3nt: TGTGCCAGCAGCCAAGCGGGCGAAGCTTTCTTT
v_gene: TRBV7-2; j_gene: TRBJ2-3; abundance: few; d_gene: NA; CDR3aa: CASSLDHSTDTQYF; CDR3nt: TGTGCCAGCAGCTTAGACCACAGCACAGATACGCAGTATTTT
v_gene: TRBV19; j_gene: TRBJ1-2; abundance: NA; d_gene: TRBD1; CDR3aa: CASSPGQGNYGYTF; CDR3nt: TGTGCCAGTAGTCCCGGACAGGGTAACTATGGCTACACCTTC
v_gene: TRBV23-1; j_gene: TRBJ1-1; abundance: few; d_gene: NA; CDR3aa: CASSQSENTEAFF; CDR3nt: TGCGCCAGCAGTCAATCGGAGAACACTGAAGCTTTCTTT
v_gene: TRBV6-5; j_gene: TRBJ1-1; abundance: NA; d_gene: TRBD1; CDR3aa: CASSYSQQGEAFF; CDR3nt: TGTGCCAGCAGTTACTCTCAACAGGGGGAAGCTTTCTTT
v_gene: TRBV27; j_gene: TRBJ2-2; abundance: few; d_gene: NA; CDR3aa: CASSLSRALNTGELFF; CDR3nt: TGTGCCAGCAGTTTATCTCGCGCCTTAAACACCGGGGAGCTGTTTTTT
v_gene: TRBV6-5; j_gene: TRBJ1-2; abundance: once; d_gene: NA; CDR3aa: CATREAANYGYTF; CDR3nt: TGTGCCACCAGAGAGGCCGCCAACTATGGCTACACCTTC
v_gene: TRBV5-5; j_gene: TRBJ2-1; abundance: NA; d_gene: TRBD2; CDR3aa: CASSLLAGGAEQFF; CDR3nt: TGTGCCAGCAGCTTACTAGCGGGAGGAGCTGAGCAGTTCTTC
v_gene: TRBV28; j_gene: TRBJ2-1; abundance: NA; d_gene: NA; CDR3aa: CASSLSVNEQFF; CDR3nt: TGTGCCAGCAGTTTAAGTGTTAATGAGCAGTTCTTC
v_gene: TRBV29-1; j_gene: TRBJ2-4; abundance: NA; d_gene: NA; CDR3aa: CSVDPVGQGNIQYF; CDR3nt: TGCAGCGTTGATCCGGTGGGCCAAGGAAACATTCAGTACTTC